The rows below give T cell receptor beta chains drawn from one sample of a study of ipilimumab plus nivolumab after autologous stem cell transplantation. Clones were read by immunoSEQ multiplex PCR, and TCRdb kept only the in-frame ones, dropping some. The repertoire consists of some 9,800 clones, with around 84% occurring once and the leading ten covering approximately 9%. Source: PBMCs, taken in a trial of ipilimumab plus nivolumab as post-transplant consolidation. These receptors were obtained from a male donor with diffuse large B-cell lymphoma. The CDR3 runs from the conserved cysteine through the conserved F or W. The D gene is left open where the match is weak. Expanded clones are given a class, and other clones once, few, many or no size at all.

D gene,J gene,V gene,clone size,CDR3 DNA,CDR3 protein
NA,TRBJ1-2,TRBV5-1,NA,TGCGCCAGCAGCTTTGAATCGCCGAACTATGGCTACACCTTC,CASSFESPNYGYTF
NA,TRBJ2-3,TRBV7-2,NA,TGTGCCAGCAGCCCCCGGAACAGTCGGAAGATAGGGGGCACAGATACGCAGTATTTT,CASSPRNSRKIGGTDTQYF
TRBD1,TRBJ1-6,TRBV6-1,NA,TGTGCCAGCAGTGACCCCTCCACGGGACAGTCAAATTCACCCCTCCACTTT,CASSDPSTGQSNSPLHF
TRBD2,TRBJ2-1,TRBV6-6,NA,TGTGCCAGCAGTTTATGGGGAGGGACTAGCAAAAATGAGCAGTTCTTC,CASSLWGGTSKNEQFF
TRBD1,TRBJ2-7,TRBV19,NA,TGTGCCAGTAGAGGAGGACAGGGCGCAAGTGGTGGGAGCTACGAGCAGTACTTC,CASRGGQGASGGSYEQYF
NA,TRBJ2-1,TRBV5-1,NA,TGCGCCAGCAGTTTCCAGCCCTCCTACAATGAGCAGTTCTTC,CASSFQPSYNEQFF
NA,TRBJ1-4,TRBV7-8,NA,TGTGCCAAAGACCGGGGGAAACTGGATGAAAAACTGTTTTTT,CAKDRGKLDEKLFF
NA,TRBJ1-6,TRBV9,NA,TGTGCCAGCAGCCTACCCCTAGATCCCACCGGCAATTCACCCCTCCACTTT,CASSLPLDPTGNSPLHF
TRBD1,TRBJ1-5,TRBV18,NA,TGTGCCAGCTCACCAGACAGGGGGGGTCAGCCCCAGCATTTT,CASSPDRGGQPQHF
NA,TRBJ2-1,TRBV9,once,TGTGCCAGCAGCACCCGGACGGAGCAGTTCTTC,CASSTRTEQFF
TRBD1,TRBJ2-7,TRBV5-1,NA,TGCGCCAGCACCGTGACAGGGGGCTCCTACGAGCAGTACTTC,CASTVTGGSYEQYF
TRBD1,TRBJ2-2,TRBV4-2,NA,TGTGCCAGCAGTGAAGGGACAGGTAACACCGGGGAGCTGTTTTTT,CASSEGTGNTGELFF
NA,TRBJ1-6,TRBV9,NA,TGTGCAAGTGGGGCATCTGGGGGTTCACCCCTCCACTTT,CASGASGGSPLHF
TRBD1,TRBJ2-2,TRBV5-1,NA,TGCGCCAGCAGCAATAAACTTACAGGGGGCTCGGCCGGGGAGCTGTTTTTT,CASSNKLTGGSAGELFF
NA,TRBJ2-7,TRBV18,NA,TGTGCCAGCTGCGATAACTCCTACGAGCAGTACTTC,CASCDNSYEQYF
NA,TRBJ2-1,TRBV6-1,NA,TGTGCCAGCAGAAGGGTGGACATAGCCTACAATGAGCAGTTCTTC,CASRRVDIAYNEQFF
NA,TRBJ2-7,TRBV19,NA,TGTGCCAGTACAAGTTGGGCCAATAACTACGAGCAGTACTTC,CASTSWANNYEQYF
NA,TRBJ2-1,TRBV2,NA,TGTGCCACCACCGACAGGGAGCAGTTCTTC,CATTDREQFF
NA,TRBJ2-3,TRBV7-9,NA,TGTGCCAGCAGCTTAGCGGATACGCAGTATTTT,CASSLADTQYF
NA,TRBJ1-2,TRBV7-9,few,TGTGCCAGCAGCTTACCCCGAGATGGCTACACCTTC,CASSLPRDGYTF
TRBD1,TRBJ2-5,TRBV19,NA,TGTGCCAGTAGTCTGGGTGGGACAGGGGGAGAAGAGACCCAGTACTTC,CASSLGGTGGEETQYF
NA,TRBJ1-1,TRBV28,NA,TGTGCCAGCAGTTTCCGCCATCTCCTTGAAGCTTTCTTT,CASSFRHLLEAFF
NA,TRBJ1-3,TRBV5-6,NA,TGTGCCAGCAGCTTGGACCTCTCGGGCTCTGGAAACACCATATATTTT,CASSLDLSGSGNTIYF
NA,TRBJ1-2,TRBV2,NA,TGTGCCAGCAGTGGTGAAGGGAGCAGATTGGATGGCTACACCTTC,CASSGEGSRLDGYTF
TRBD1,TRBJ1-1,TRBV14,NA,TGTGCCAGCAGCCAAGCGACAGGGTTTGGTGAAGCTTTCTTT,CASSQATGFGEAFF
TRBD2,TRBJ2-1,TRBV4-3,NA,TGCGCCAGCAGCCAAGATTGGGGCAGCGGGGGGTACAATGAGCAGTTCTTC,CASSQDWGSGGYNEQFF
NA,TRBJ2-7,TRBV28,NA,TGTGCCAGCAGGCTTGGACAGCTGCCGGGCGAGCAGTACTTC,CASRLGQLPGEQYF
NA,TRBJ2-1,TRBV30,once,TGTGCCTGGAGTACGTCAAGCGGTGAGCAGTTCTTC,CAWSTSSGEQFF
TRBD2,TRBJ2-7,TRBV19,few,TGTGCCAGCAAGACTAGCGGGGCCTCCTACGAGCAGTACTTC,CASKTSGASYEQYF
NA,TRBJ1-6,TRBV6-5,NA,TGTGCCAGCAGTTACTCGGGGGGGGTGCTTGATTCACCCCTCCACTTT,CASSYSGGVLDSPLHF
NA,TRBJ2-1,TRBV7-6,NA,TGTGCCAGCAGCTTAGGGGCCCAGGGTCGTGGAGATGAGCAGTTCTTC,CASSLGAQGRGDEQFF
NA,TRBJ1-5,TRBV7-3,NA,TGTGCCAGCAGCTTAATTACCGGGCAGCCCCAGCATTTT,CASSLITGQPQHF
NA,TRBJ1-3,TRBV7-9,NA,TGTGCCAGCAGCCATCTACAGGTTCCTGGAAACACCATATATTTT,CASSHLQVPGNTIYF
NA,TRBJ1-4,TRBV6-1,NA,TGTGCCAGCAGGGTTATGGGTAATGAAAAACTGTTTTTT,CASRVMGNEKLFF
NA,TRBJ2-5,TRBV5-6,NA,TGTGCCAGCAGCTCCGTGACTAGTTGGGGAGAGACCCAGTACTTC,CASSSVTSWGETQYF
NA,TRBJ2-7,TRBV6-5,once,TGTGCCAGCAGTTACGCCCTCCGGGACAAGCAGTACTTC,CASSYALRDKQYF
TRBD2,TRBJ2-1,TRBV7-6,few,TGTGCCAGCAGCCTGACTAGCGGGGGGGCAAATGAGCAGTTCTTC,CASSLTSGGANEQFF
TRBD1,TRBJ1-5,TRBV19,NA,TGTGCCAGTAGTTGGACAGGGGGTAGCAGTCAGCCCCAGCATTTT,CASSWTGGSSQPQHF
TRBD1,TRBJ2-7,TRBV6-6,large,TGTGCCAGCAGTTACCCGAAGGGACAGGGGTTATGGGAGCAGTACTTC,CASSYPKGQGLWEQYF
TRBD1,TRBJ1-1,TRBV7-9,NA,TGTGCCAGCAGCTTAGCAGGGGGCAAGGAAGCTTTCTTT,CASSLAGGKEAFF
TRBD2,TRBJ2-7,TRBV9,NA,TGTGCCAGCAGCCCACTAGCGGGGGGCTTCTACGAGCAGTACTTC,CASSPLAGGFYEQYF
TRBD1,TRBJ2-3,TRBV2,NA,TGTGCCAGCAGTGAAGGTCAGGGGGAGACAGATACGCAGTATTTT,CASSEGQGETDTQYF
NA,TRBJ2-3,TRBV7-9,NA,TGTGCCAGCAGCCCTACAGGGTTGAGCACAGATACGCAGTATTTT,CASSPTGLSTDTQYF
NA,TRBJ2-5,TRBV7-3,NA,TGTGCCGGCAGCTTAAGGCCAAGGGAGACCCAGTACTTC,CAGSLRPRETQYF
NA,TRBJ1-1,TRBV19,NA,TGTGCCAGCAATCCGGGACCCTTGAACACTGAAGCTTTCTTT,CASNPGPLNTEAFF